The 24 T cell receptor beta chains below come from one sample, sequenced in a study of blood T cells in healthy people across ages. With a J-beta primer mix and a sample-barcoded 5' primer, a second PCR ran 7 to 11 cycles. TCRdb re-analysed the 5' RACE reads in MiXCR, keeping a single row per CDR3 protein. The sample consists of approximately 810,000 distinct CDR3 sequences, more than 25% of them appearing once. Sample: blood. Every receptor here comes from an elderly woman in good health.

This clonotype has more than one count but fewer than ten. The CDR3 is CASSLVGQLRYSPLHF. The CDR3 DNA sequence: TGTGCCAGCAGCTTAGTGGGACAGCTGAGATATTCACCCCTCCACTTT. This rearrangement joins TRBV7-2 to TRBJ1-6, with TRBD1 matching 7 bases. Germline values: CDR1 SGHTA, CDR2 FQGNSA. The CDR3 contains 16 residues. With V trimmed by 1 base and J by 8 bases, 8 bases remained unmatched. Together with reference TRBV7-2 and TRBJ1-6, the CDR3 gives the full variable domain: GAGVSQSPSNKVTEKGKDVELRCDPISGHTALYWYRQSLGQGLEFLIYFQGNSAPDKSGLPSDRFSAERTGGSVSTLTIQRTQQEDSAVYLCASSLVGQLRYSPLHFGNGTRLTVT.

This clonotype came up many times. This chain joins TRBV7-2 and TRBJ2-3; 12 bases are shared with TRBD2. The CDR3 contains 15 residues. Germline CDR1 reads SGHTA; CDR2 reads FQGNSA. V shed 5 bases and J 10 bases; nucleotides not matched to a gene: 10. CDR3 bases: TGTGCCAGCAGCAAAGGACTAGCGGGGAGCGGGGCGCAGTATTTT. Protein sequence: CASSKGLAGSGAQYF.

This clonotype was seen a handful of times. The J gene is TRBJ2-7, the V gene TRBV19; 8 bases fit TRBD1. The length of the CDR3 is 14 residues. The V gene end was trimmed by 2 bases and the J gene end by 4 bases; junction bases not matched to a gene: 4. The V gene's germline CDR1 is LNHDA and CDR2 SQIVND (reference sequence). The CDR3 here is CASSISQGAYEQYF. CDR3 coding DNA: TGTGCCAGTAGTATAAGCCAGGGGGCTTACGAGCAGTACTTC. The full variable domain, rest sourced from reference TRBV19 and TRBJ2-7, is DGGITQSPKYLFRKEGQNVTLSCEQNLNHDAMYWYRQDPGQGLRLIYYSQIVNDFQKGDIAEGYSVSREKKESFPLTVTSAQKNPTAFYLCASSISQGAYEQYFGPGTRLTVT.

The V and J genes are TRBV12-3 or TRBV12-4 and TRBJ2-3; D is unclear. The V gene lost 4 bases and the J gene lost 4 bases, with 15 bases spanning the gap. The CDR3 extends over 15 amino acids. The CDR3 coding sequence is TGTGCCAGCAGTTCAGGTGGAGAGAGCGCAGATACGCAGTATTTT. Translated: CASSSGGESADTQYF.

There are many counts of this clonotype. The rearrangement links TRBV6-2 or TRBV6-3 to TRBJ2-1; perhaps TRBD2 as D (8 bases). Germline assignment: CDR1 MNHEY and CDR2 SVGEGT. The CDR3 is 15 amino acids. The V gene lost 4 bases and the J gene lost 8 bases, with 18 bases spanning the gap. This chain's CDR3 is CASSSQGTRTHEQFF. Here the CDR3 DNA reads TGTGCCAGCAGTTCACAGGGGACTAGGACCCATGAGCAGTTCTTC.

With respect to this clonotype: A much larger clone sits a single nucleotide away, making a read error possible. This chain links TRBV6-2 or TRBV6-3 with TRBJ2-5; TRBD2 might be the D (6 bases). Germline values: CDR1 MNHEY, CDR2 SVGEGT. Trimming removed 7 bases from V and 11 bases from J, with 23 bases in between. The CDR3 totals 14 residues. The CDR3 sequence is CASNGGSRCNEQYF. The CDR3 DNA is TGTGCCAGCAATGGGGGGTCCAGGTGCAATGAGCAGTACTTC.

This clonotype has a count of ten or more. The chain uses TRBV9 and TRBJ2-2, with TRBD1 identical over 7 bases. CDR3 length: 18 amino acids. Trimming removed 3 bases from V and 1 base from J; junction bases left unmatched: 12. Germline V lookup: CDR1 SGDLS, CDR2 YYNGEE. CDR3 DNA: TGTGCCAGCAGCGCCTACTTTAACAGGGGTCAGAACACCGGGGAGCTGTTTTTT. Translated, it gives CASSAYFNRGQNTGELFF.

In the case of this clonotype: A read error may account for a junction end that differs from germline. This chain joins TRBV24-1 and TRBJ2-3, with D unclear. CDR1 is KGHDR and CDR2 is SFDVKD in the germline V gene. The CDR3 runs 16 residues. CDR3 coding DNA: TGTGCCGCCAGTGAACTCGGACCTTCGCACACAGATACGCAGTATTTT. Its protein product is CAASELGPSHTDTQYF.

This clonotype was picked up many times. The chain combines TRBV7-2 with TRBJ2-5, with a tentative D call TRBD2 (6 bases). Germline V gene sequence: CDR1 SGHTA, CDR2 FQGNSA. Trimming took 5 bases from V and 3 from J, leaving 10 bases between them. This CDR3 is 13 amino acids long. The CDR3 sequence is CASSPAGKETQYF. As DNA, the CDR3 is TGTGCCAGCAGCCCTGCGGGGAAAGAGACCCAGTACTTC.

This clonotype has at least ten counts. The chain recombines TRBV6-2 or TRBV6-3 with TRBJ2-3; D is undetermined. Trimming removed 6 bases at V and 4 bases at J, with 8 bases between. The CDR3 spans 12 residues. The germline V gene encodes CDR1 MNHEY and CDR2 SVGEGT. The CDR3 nucleotides read TGTGCCAGCAGGGAAGCGCCAGATACGCAGTATTTT. It is translated as CASREAPDTQYF.

This clonotype showed up just a few times. The V and J genes are TRBV6-2 or TRBV6-3 and TRBJ2-5; 15 bases line up with TRBD2. The CDR3 runs 18 residues. CDR1 is MNHEY and CDR2 is SVGEGT in the germline V gene. V trimming: 5 bases; J trimming: 5 bases; junction bases outside the gene matches: 12. The CDR3 spells CASSPRTSGGAVGETQYF. CDR3 DNA sequence: TGTGCCAGCAGTCCCCGGACTAGCGGGGGGGCGGTTGGTGAGACCCAGTACTTC.

This clonotype has a count of ten or more. The rearrangement links TRBV9 to TRBJ2-3; D is perhaps TRBD2 (5 bases). Between the trimmed V and J ends, which lost 3 bases and 9 bases, there was a span of 17 bases. Germline V gene sequence: CDR1 SGDLS, CDR2 YYNGEE. The CDR3 has 14 amino acids. CDR3 protein: CASSERLAPGTQYF. Written as DNA, the CDR3 is TGTGCCAGCAGCGAACGTCTAGCCCCGGGGACGCAGTATTTT.

The CDR3 loop is CASSSDRVANIQYF. As DNA, the CDR3 is TGTGCCAGCAGCTCGGACAGGGTGGCAAACATTCAGTACTTC. The V and J genes are TRBV7-2 and TRBJ2-4; 8 bases align to TRBD1. The CDR3 loop spans 14 amino acids. Germline CDR1 reads SGHTA; CDR2 reads FQGNSA. Germline trimming cut 4 bases from V and 6 bases from J; bases unmatched to any gene: 5.

This clonotype was counted many times. This chain links TRBV7-9 with TRBJ2-7, with 11 bases fitting TRBD2. CDR1 and CDR2 (germline): SEHNR, FQNEAQ (reference sequence). The V and J ends lost 5 bases and 4 bases, in that order; junction bases with no gene match: 7. The CDR3 runs to 15 residues. In nucleotides, the CDR3 is TGTGCCAGCAGCAACCTAGCGGGGGGCATTTACGAGCAGTACTTC. Protein sequence: CASSNLAGGIYEQYF.

At least ten counts were recorded for this clonotype. The gene calls are TRBV7-9 and TRBJ2-7, with D perhaps being TRBD1 or TRBD2 (5 bases each). V lost 5 bases and J lost 3, with 11 bases in between. This CDR3 region has 13 residues. Germline V gives CDR1 SEHNR, CDR2 FQNEAQ (reference sequence). CDR3 sequence reads: CASSRDGYYEQYF. CDR3 DNA: TGTGCCAGCAGCCGGGACGGATACTACGAGCAGTACTTC.

This clonotype was counted between two and nine times. One junction end disagrees with the germline gene, perhaps due to a read error. The chain couples TRBV6-6 to TRBJ2-5, with TRBD2 matching over 7 bases. The CDR3 has 17 residues. Germline V gives CDR1 MNHNY, CDR2 SVGAGI (reference sequence). The CDR3 here is CASSYPEAGPAHNEQYF. CDR3 DNA: TGTGCCAGTAGTTACCCTGAAGCGGGGCCCGCCCACAATGAGCAGTACTTC.

This clonotype was recorded at least ten times. The rearrangement links TRBV15 to TRBJ2-1, with 9 nucleotides matching TRBD1. Germline V gene sequence: CDR1 LNHNV, CDR2 YYDKDF (reference sequence). The CDR3 has 16 residues. Losses at the gene ends were 6 bases for V and 3 bases for J; bases not matched to a gene: 9. The CDR3 here is CATSIRGQGNYNEQFF. CDR3 coding DNA: TGTGCCACCAGTATTCGGGGACAGGGAAACTACAATGAGCAGTTCTTC. The full variable domain, completed using reference TRBV15 and TRBJ2-1, is DAMVIQNPRYQVTQFGKPVTLSCSQTLNHNVMYWYQQKSSQAPKLLFHYYDKDFNNEADTPDNFQSRRPNTSFCFLDIRSPGLGDTAMYLCATSIRGQGNYNEQFFGPGTRLTVL.

This clonotype was recorded at least ten times. As DNA, the CDR3 is TGTGCCAGCAGTCTGTGGGACAGGGGGGCTCATTTCACAGATACGCAGTATTTT. Amino acid sequence: CASSLWDRGAHFTDTQYF. The chain recombines TRBV12-3 or TRBV12-4 with TRBJ2-3, with 11 nucleotides matching TRBD1. V shed 5 bases and J 2 bases; nucleotides not matched to a gene: 12. This CDR3 region has 18 residues.

This clonotype was observed many times. The chain uses TRBV7-2 and TRBJ1-6, with D possibly matching TRBD1 (5 bases). The V gene lost 0 bases and the J gene lost 12 bases, with 18 bases spanning the gap. This CDR3 is built from 16 residues. Germline CDR1 is SGHTA and CDR2 is FQGNSA. As DNA, the CDR3 is TGTGCCAGCAGCTTAGCCCCGCCCGGGACGGTGCAACCCCTCCACTTT. Its translation is CASSLAPPGTVQPLHF.

The genes are TRBV7-9 and TRBJ1-1; D uncertain. The CDR3 spans 13 residues. V was clipped by 2 bases and J by 4 bases, with 8 bases between them. The germline V gene encodes CDR1 SEHNR and CDR2 FQNEAQ (reference sequence). CDR3 in amino acids: CASSLPLRTEAFF. The CDR3 region has the DNA TGTGCCAGCAGCTTACCTCTCCGCACTGAAGCTTTCTTT. The variable domain in full, with the rest retrieved from reference TRBV7-9 and TRBJ1-1, is DTGVSQNPRHKITKRGQNVTFRCDPISEHNRLYWYRQTLGQGPEFLTYFQNEAQLEKSRLLSDRFSAERPKGSFSTLEIQRTEQGDSAMYLCASSLPLRTEAFFGQGTRLTVV.

In the case of this clonotype: A much larger clone lies one base from this, so it may be a read error. The chain is built from TRBV11-3 and TRBJ2-1; possibly TRBD1 for D (6 bases). Trimming cost V 2 bases and J 8 bases, with 16 bases left between them. Per the germline V gene, CDR1 is SGHNT and CDR2 is YENEEA. CDR3 length equals 15 residues. CDR3 amino acids: CASSLTAGQNDEQFF. Here the CDR3 DNA reads TGTGCCAGCAGCTTAACGGCTGGACAGAACGATGAGCAGTTCTTC.

As regards this clonotype: A much larger clone lies one base from this, so it may be a read error. The chain combines TRBV6-1 with TRBJ2-5, with TRBD1 matching over 8 bases. The CDR3 is 15 residues long. The V gene's germline CDR1 is MNHNS and CDR2 SASEGT. The CDR3 protein is CASTSGQGLFETPYF. The CDR3 region has the DNA TGTGCCAGCACTTCTGGACAGGGTTTATTTGAGACCCCGTACTTC.

The V gene is TRBV28, the J gene TRBJ1-2; TRBD1 is a possible D gene (5 bases). The CDR3 extends over 14 amino acids. The V end lost 1 base, the J end lost 5 bases, and 11 bases lay between the germline ends. Germline assignment: CDR1 MDHEN and CDR2 SYDVKM. This CDR3 is CASSLFPREYGYTF. The CDR3 coding sequence is TGTGCCAGCAGTTTATTTCCCAGGGAGTATGGCTACACCTTC.

This clonotype was seen many times. The chain has TRBV25-1 and TRBJ2-1; D is perhaps TRBD2 (7 bases). V lost 2 bases, J lost 8 bases, and 16 bases lay in between. The CDR3 has 15 residues. The germline CDR1 and CDR2 sequences are MGHDK and SYGVNS. The CDR3 reads CASSELGGPFDEQFF. As DNA, the CDR3 is TGTGCCAGCAGTGAACTCGGGGGGCCGTTTGATGAGCAGTTCTTC.